This T cell receptor (beta chain) was obtained from a study of blood T cell repertoires in COVID-19. Study overall: The samples span acute and convalescent COVID-19 from the United States, Italy and Spain. In each case, the material was cDNA or gDNA derived from T cells, B-cell-depleted T cells, or PBMCs.

V gave up 2 bases and J gave up 2 bases, with 16 bases separating them. CDR1 and CDR2 from the germline V gene are MNHEY and SMNVEV (reference sequence). CDR3 length: 16 residues. As originally analysed: Amplified reference gene primers provided the basis for estimating nucleated cell counts. The repertoire was sequenced with immunoSEQ multiplex PCR; TCRdb's copy has only in-frame clones and lacks some. V, J and clone size are taken as reported in that table, and D and trimming were inferred from the DNA itself. The table lists 370,000 or so clones, roughly 77% of them singletons. The chain carries TRBV27 and TRBJ2-7, with D unresolved. The sequence was obtained from a human donor with acute or convalescent COVID-19. The donor label of this sample is uncertain. The sample was peripheral blood. CDR3 sequence: CASSLNSRAWTYEQYF. In DNA, the CDR3 is TGTGCCAGCAGTTTAAACTCGAGAGCGTGGACCTACGAGCAGTACTTC.